Listed below are T cell receptor beta chains from one sample, sequenced in a study of control samples from healthy donors and cancer patients. The method was immunoSEQ multiplex PCR; TCRdb's version includes in-frame clones alone and lacks a portion of them. Of approximately 100,000 clones listed, around nine tenths are singletons. The sequenced sample consisted of PBMCs. All receptors derive from a man between 60 and 75 years old with lung cancer. Both conserved end residues are part of each CDR3. The D gene is left open where the match is weak. Clone sizes are given selectively: once, few, many, or a class where the clone is expanded.

>few|-|TRBJ2-5|TRBV15
CATSRDLTQQETQYF
TGTGCCACCAGCAGGGACCTAACCCAACAAGAGACCCAGTACTTC
>-|-|TRBJ2-7|TRBV27
CASSRGVEQYF
TGTGCCAGCAGTAGAGGGGTCGAGCAGTACTTC
>few|-|TRBJ1-1|TRBV10-3
CAISELGTEAFF
TGTGCCATCAGTGAGTTGGGGACTGAAGCTTTCTTT
>-|-|TRBJ1-2|TRBV7-9
CASSLASPVYGYTF
TGTGCCAGCAGCTTAGCCAGCCCGGTCTATGGCTACACCTTC
>-|-|TRBJ1-1|TRBV5-1
CASSGTGRWVENTEAFF
TGCGCCAGCAGCGGAACCGGGAGATGGGTCGAGAACACTGAAGCTTTCTTT
>-|TRBD1|TRBJ1-4|TRBV30
CAWSRFTGDGEKLFF
TGTGCCTGGAGTAGATTTACAGGGGACGGCGAAAAACTGTTTTTT
>-|-|TRBJ1-3|TRBV7-2
CASSWDGNSGNTIYF
TGTGCCAGCAGCTGGGACGGAAACTCTGGAAACACCATATATTTT
>-|-|TRBJ1-1|TRBV9
CASSPPGSRSENTEAFF
TGTGCCAGCAGCCCCCCCGGCTCCCGATCAGAGAACACTGAAGCTTTCTTT
>-|TRBD1|TRBJ2-3|TRBV4-1
CASSHFPDRADYTDTQYF
TGCGCCAGCAGCCACTTTCCCGACAGGGCCGACTACACAGATACGCAGTATTTT
>-|-|TRBJ2-7|TRBV5-4
CASSFPAGYEQYF
TGTGCCAGCAGCTTTCCCGCGGGCTACGAGCAGTACTTC
>-|TRBD1|TRBJ2-5|TRBV3-1/TRBV3-2
CASSPQGQGIEETQYF
TGTGCCAGCAGCCCGCAGGGACAGGGGATCGAAGAGACCCAGTACTTC
>-|-|TRBJ1-5|TRBV5-8
CASSLPLQGGLQPQHF
TGTGCCAGCAGCTTACCACTACAGGGCGGACTTCAGCCCCAGCATTTT
>-|TRBD1|TRBJ2-5|TRBV2
CASSVTGEETQYF
TGTGCCAGCAGTGTCACAGGGGAAGAGACCCAGTACTTC
>once|-|TRBJ1-4|TRBV27
CASSWGRNEKLFF
TGTGCCAGCAGTTGGGGACGTAATGAAAAACTGTTTTTT
>-|TRBD1|TRBJ1-5|TRBV6-2/TRBV6-3
CASSFYRGLDQPQHF
TGTGCCAGCAGTTTCTACAGGGGGCTCGACCAGCCCCAGCATTTT
>-|-|TRBJ1-1|TRBV28
CASSLYPAKGYTEAFF
TGTGCCAGCAGTTTATACCCAGCGAAAGGATACACTGAAGCTTTCTTT
>-|-|TRBJ2-1|TRBV5-4
CASSRNNEQFF
TGTGCCAGCAGCCGAAACAATGAGCAGTTCTTC
>-|-|TRBJ1-1|TRBV7-9
CASSVRGRVMENTEAFF
TGTGCCAGCAGCGTAAGGGGCAGGGTTATGGAGAACACTGAAGCTTTCTTT
>-|-|TRBJ1-5|TRBV9
CASSMDSSSNQPQHF
TGTGCCAGCAGCATGGACAGTAGTAGCAATCAGCCCCAGCATTTT
>-|-|TRBJ1-2|TRBV29-1
CSTRGQTNYGYTF
TGCAGCACCCGAGGGCAGACGAACTATGGCTACACCTTC
>-|TRBD1|TRBJ1-2|TRBV6-5
CASTMEGTGGFGYTF
TGTGCCAGCACCATGGAAGGGACAGGGGGCTTTGGCTACACCTTC
>-|-|TRBJ2-6|TRBV6-6
CASSPTGAVFSGANVLTF
TGTGCCAGCAGTCCTACAGGAGCCGTTTTCTCTGGGGCCAACGTCCTGACTTTC
>-|TRBD1|TRBJ2-5|TRBV12-5
CASGLYRGVDGPYQETQYF
TGTGCTAGTGGTTTGTACAGGGGAGTAGATGGACCGTACCAAGAGACCCAGTACTTC
>-|-|TRBJ2-1|TRBV5-1
CASGVRDGYNEQFF
TGCGCCAGCGGTGTCCGGGACGGTTACAATGAGCAGTTCTTC
>-|-|TRBJ2-3|TRBV7-3
CASSFGTDTQYF
TGTGCCAGCAGTTTTGGCACAGATACGCAGTATTTT
>-|TRBD2|TRBJ2-2|TRBV3-1/TRBV3-2
CASSQAGRGNTGELFF
TGTGCCAGCAGCCAAGCAGGGAGGGGAAACACCGGGGAGCTGTTTTTT
>-|-|TRBJ1-5|TRBV27
CASRPYRDATSRINQPQHF
TGTGCCAGCAGACCATACAGGGACGCGACTAGTAGGATTAATCAGCCCCAGCATTTT
>-|TRBD2|TRBJ2-1|TRBV5-1
CASSTLGGYEQFF
TGCGCCAGCAGCACCCTGGGGGGGTATGAGCAGTTCTTC
>few|TRBD1|TRBJ1-6|TRBV7-8
CASSSRDRPSPLHF
TGTGCCAGCAGCTCCCGGGACAGGCCTTCCCCCCTCCACTTT
>-|-|TRBJ2-2|TRBV14
CASSQDLGTGELFF
TGTGCCAGCAGCCAAGATCTGGGGACCGGGGAGCTGTTTTTT
>-|-|TRBJ1-1|TRBV10-3
CAIRANTEAFF
TGTGCCATCAGGGCCAACACTGAAGCTTTCTTT
>-|TRBD1|TRBJ1-2|TRBV20-1
CSARGTDGYTF
TGCAGTGCTAGGGGGACAGATGGCTACACCTTC
>few|TRBD2|TRBJ2-1|TRBV18
CASTEHAGGSYNEQFF
TGTGCCAGCACGGAGCATGCGGGGGGCTCCTACAATGAGCAGTTCTTC
>-|-|TRBJ2-3|TRBV29-1
CSVGGTPDGDTQYF
TGCAGCGTAGGAGGGACCCCGGACGGGGATACGCAGTATTTT
>-|-|TRBJ1-5|TRBV4-1
CASSQVSSHSNQPQHF
TGCGCCAGCAGCCAAGTTAGTTCTCATAGCAATCAGCCCCAGCATTTT
>-|-|TRBJ2-7|TRBV5-1
CASSLDPGSDYEQYF
TGCGCCAGCAGCTTGGACCCAGGCTCCGACTACGAGCAGTACTTC
>-|-|TRBJ2-7|TRBV14
CASSPSSSYEQYF
TGTGCCAGCAGCCCTAGTAGCTCCTACGAGCAGTACTTC
>-|-|TRBJ1-4|TRBV6-5
CASSYRAPNEKLFF
TGTGCCAGCAGTTACAGGGCACCTAATGAAAAACTGTTTTTT
>-|-|TRBJ2-1|TRBV6-5
CASTMKSRGFDEQFF
TGTGCCAGCACTATGAAGAGTAGAGGATTCGATGAGCAGTTCTTC
>-|-|TRBJ1-5|TRBV5-6
CASNPYSNQPQHF
TGTGCCAGCAACCCATATAGCAATCAGCCCCAGCATTTT
>once|-|TRBJ2-7|TRBV10-2
CASSKGQAGEQYF
TGCGCCAGCTCGAAAGGGCAGGCGGGAGAGCAGTACTTC
>-|-|TRBJ1-2|TRBV9
CASSVTGRSPNYGYTF
TGTGCCAGCAGCGTAACAGGCCGGAGCCCTAACTATGGCTACACCTTC
>few|-|TRBJ1-2|TRBV5-1
CASSLYGDPYGYTF
TGCGCCAGCAGCTTGTATGGCGACCCCTATGGCTACACCTTC
>-|-|TRBJ1-1|TRBV5-6
CASSFREGRTEAFF
TGTGCCAGCAGCTTCCGGGAGGGGCGCACTGAAGCTTTCTTT
>once|-|TRBJ2-6|TRBV5-1
CASSFQESGANVLTF
TGCGCCAGCAGCTTCCAAGAGTCTGGGGCCAACGTCCTGACTTTC
>-|-|TRBJ1-6|TRBV25-1
CASRPEGRNSQPLHF
TGTGCCAGCAGACCGGAGGGACGGAACTCTCAACCCCTCCACTTT
>-|-|TRBJ1-6|TRBV6-5
CASTRKVGGYSPLHF
TGTGCCAGCACTCGAAAGGTCGGGGGGTATTCACCCCTCCACTTT
>-|TRBD1|TRBJ1-3|TRBV7-8
CASSPSRDSLSGNTIYF
TGTGCCAGCAGCCCTTCCCGGGACAGCCTCTCTGGAAACACCATATATTTT
>-|TRBD1|TRBJ1-4|TRBV15
CATSSRSTGLSEKLFF
TGTGCCACCAGCTCCCGGTCGACAGGGCTCTCAGAAAAACTGTTTTTT
>-|-|TRBJ2-6|TRBV24-1
CATSEAASTNVLTF
TGTGCCACCAGTGAGGCGGCAAGCACCAACGTCCTGACTTTC
>-|-|TRBJ1-4|TRBV30
CAWSFGLNEKLFF
TGTGCCTGGAGTTTCGGTCTGAATGAAAAACTGTTTTTT
>-|-|TRBJ1-6|TRBV5-1
CASSSRTGSSYNSPLHF
TGCGCCAGCAGCTCAAGAACAGGGAGCTCCTATAATTCACCCCTCCACTTT
>-|-|TRBJ2-6|TRBV30
CAWGRGSLSFSGANVLTF
TGTGCCTGGGGTCGGGGCAGCCTTTCTTTCTCTGGGGCCAACGTCCTGACTTTC
>-|TRBD1|TRBJ2-1|TRBV7-8
CASSSWTGNNEQFF
TGTGCCAGCAGCAGCTGGACAGGGAACAATGAGCAGTTCTTC
>-|-|TRBJ2-7|TRBV3-1/TRBV3-2
CASSQGQRAYEQYF
TGTGCCAGCAGCCAAGGACAGCGAGCCTACGAGCAGTACTTC
>-|-|TRBJ1-3|TRBV5-4
CASRGPLSGNTIYF
TGTGCCAGCCGGGGGCCACTCTCTGGAAACACCATATATTTT